This T cell receptor (beta chain) was sequenced during a study of Ad26.COV2.S vaccination and SARS-CoV-2 variants. Study-level points and caveats: It was found that vaccine and placebo recipients had similar non-spike TCR breadth.

As for this clone: No antigen is known for it.

TCRdb keeps only in-frame clones here, not all; method: immunoSEQ multiplex PCR. Among approximately 300,000 clones listed, 85% were seen once. Treatment defined: around 19 received Ad26.COV2.S at low or high dose, single or two shots; 5 received placebo; per-sample allocation not given. Samples were taken on day 63 after the first vaccine or placebo injection. In the vaccine, an Ad26 vector expressed the SARS-CoV-2 spike of the Wuhan strain. The sequence derives from a person between 18 and 60 years old who received the Ad26.COV2.S COVID-19 vaccine or a placebo. The sample consisted of peripheral blood, taken in a trial of Ad26.COV2.S vaccine versus placebo.

The CDR3 protein is CASSLVQRTDTQYF. Written as DNA, the CDR3 is TGTGCCAGCAGCTTAGTACAGCGCACAGATACGCAGTATTTT. The rearrangement joins TRBV7-2 to TRBJ2-3; D is unresolved. CDR3 size: 14 residues. V dropped 1 base and J dropped 1 base, with 6 bases sitting between them. Germline CDR1 reads SGHTA; CDR2 reads FQGNSA.